Listed below are T cell receptor beta chains from one sample, sequenced in a study of cytomegalovirus exposure and HLA in healthy donors. The protocol was immunoSEQ multiplex PCR, while the TCRdb copy is restricted to in-frame clones and leaves out a portion. Of under 200,000 clones in the sample, roughly 87% were seen once. The specimen was PBMCs. The receptors here all came from a boy between 2 and 15 years old in good health and CMV-seronegative. CDR3s include the opening cysteine and the closing phenylalanine or tryptophan. D genes are given only for firm matches.

V | D | CDR3
TRBV6-5 | . | CASSGSSYQPQHF
TRBV28 | . | CASSLGQPYEQYF
TRBV6-1 | . | CASSENLSYEQYF
TRBV11-2 | TRBD1 | CASSDRGRRTDTQYF
TRBV7-9 | TRBD2 | CASSFSGGEYEQYF
TRBV6-1 | TRBD1 | CASSQGAGNTIYF
TRBV2 | TRBD1 | CASGLQGAFGYTF
TRBV4-1 | TRBD1 | CASSQQGQGVYGYTF
TRBV30 | TRBD2 | CAWIYDAGGPNEQFF
TRBV7-6 | . | CASSLGGGNTEAFF
TRBV9 | . | CASSGRTNAYEQYF
TRBV2 | TRBD1 | CASRPLQGASGEKLFF
TRBV6-1 | . | CASSGLAARTDTQYF
TRBV9 | TRBD1 | CASSARTGFDEQYF
TRBV18 | TRBD2 | CASSFSGSTDTQYF
TRBV5-4 | TRBD1 | CASSPTGFEGEQFF
TRBV5-1 | . | CASSGRDGMNTEAFF
TRBV19 | . | CASSIRQYTGELFF
TRBV29-1 | TRBD1 | CSVGDRGRVGELFF
TRBV10-3 | TRBD2 | CAIGGESISDTQYF
TRBV19 | TRBD1 | CASTPLDRSNQPQHF
TRBV7-3 | . | CASSFRNTGSRFNYGYAF
TRBV6-1 | TRBD1 | CASMRQGNPSEAFF
TRBV5-1 | TRBD2 | CASSLALAGSTDTQYF
TRBV7-9 | . | CASSLLGVREQYF
TRBV4-1 | TRBD1 | CASSPRTGRYNEQFF
TRBV10-2 | . | CASSHGDSPLHF
TRBV15 | . | CATSNGVGSEYEQYF
TRBV29-1 | . | CSVGRLATGELFF
TRBV7-9 | . | CASSLDPGEAFF
TRBV6-1 | . | CASATGYNEQFF
TRBV5-1 | TRBD2 | CASSSNLAGDPETQYF
TRBV7-9 | TRBD2 | CASSLDDAGGLDEQFF
TRBV18 | TRBD1 | CASSPRTGINYGYTF
TRBV2 | . | CASKEFPTTDTQYF
TRBV25-1 | TRBD1 | CASSGGQLNTEAFF
TRBV6-5 | . | CATKYSSGSDYGYTF
TRBV6-1 | . | CASSERDTYTGELFF
TRBV15 | TRBD1 | CATSGRQGSGEKLFF
TRBV9 | TRBD1 | CASSVGQSNRGAFF
TRBV5-1 | . | CASSLGEDGYTF
TRBV5-1 | . | CASSLNLAPLETQYF
TRBV5-1 | . | CASSFTGFSYEQYF
TRBV30 | TRBD1 | CAWGQAYEQYF